This TCR beta chain derives from a study of memory CD4+ T cells and cytomegalovirus serostatus. TCRdb's table, derived via immunoSEQ multiplex PCR, lists solely in-frame clones and lacks some. The repertoire holds about 82,000 clones, with over 80% as singletons. The germline V gene has CDR1 MNHNS and CDR2 SASEGT. There are 13 residues in the CDR3. V was trimmed by 7 bases and J by 8 bases, leaving 14 bases between them. Single viable CD3+CD4+CD8-CD45RO+ cells were sorted as the memory CD4+ T cells. The sequencing input was memory CD4+ T cells from blood. The rearrangement joins TRBV6-1 to TRBJ1-4; D not resolved. This clonotype was sampled from an adult in good health and CMV-seronegative. In DNA, the CDR3 is TGTGCCAGCATGGTAGAGAATCCCGAAAAACTGTTTTTT. Protein: CASMVENPEKLFF.